The 22 T cell receptor beta chains presented below share a single source sample, sequenced in a study of T cell changes during pregnancy in multiple sclerosis. The table came from immunoSEQ multiplex PCR; TCRdb's copy has only in-frame clones and leaves some out. The sample consists of approximately 100,000 clones, almost 95% of them appearing once. The sequencing here drew on peripheral blood, taken in the third trimester of pregnancy. Source of these receptors: a female donor with multiple sclerosis, enrolled in a pregnancy study.

The V call is TRBV6-5, the J call TRBJ1-4; 7 bases are a match to TRBD1. The CDR3 has 14 amino acids. Germline assignment: CDR1 MNHEY and CDR2 SVGAGI. V was pared by 0 bases and J by 10 bases, with 5 bases of the junction left unmatched. The CDR3 loop is CASSYSRAGGKLFF. The CDR3 DNA follows: TGTGCCAGCAGTTACTCGAGGGCAGGGGGAAAACTGTTTTTT.

A note on this clone: A much larger clone sits a single nucleotide away, making a read error possible. The chain has TRBV7-3 and TRBJ1-1; the D is unclear. The V gene lost 5 bases and the J gene lost 5 bases, with 12 bases spanning the gap. The CDR3 loop spans 13 amino acids. The germline CDR1 and CDR2 sequences are SGHTA and FQGTGA. The CDR3 region is CASSRVGRTEAFF. DNA of the CDR3: TGTGCCAGCAGCCGCGTCGGGAGGACTGAAGCTTTCTTT.

The CDR3 DNA sequence: TGTGCCAGCAGCTTGTTTCAGGAAGGGAGCACCATATATTTT. It encodes CASSLFQEGSTIYF. The J gene is TRBJ1-3, the V gene TRBV5-6, with D uncertain. CDR1 SGHDT and CDR2 YYEEEE come from the germline V gene. The CDR3 spans 14 residues. V dropped 1 base and J dropped 9 bases, with 14 bases sitting between them.

This sequence joins TRBV4-2 and TRBJ2-3; no definite D call. Germline-derived CDR1 and CDR2 are LGHNA and YNFKEQ. V lost 0 bases and J 3 bases, leaving 19 bases between the germline ends. The CDR3 contains 18 residues. CDR3 region: CASSQEVVDFFLTDTQYF. CDR3 DNA: TGTGCCAGCAGCCAAGAGGTTGTCGACTTTTTTCTAACAGATACGCAGTATTTT.

This chain links TRBV2 with TRBJ1-5, with 9 nucleotides matching TRBD1. This CDR3 contains 15 residues. J gave up 7 bases and V 5 bases, and 9 bases lay outside the gene matches. Germline CDR1 reads SNHLY; CDR2 reads FYNNEI. The CDR3 is CASSSPGQGRQPQHF. As DNA, the CDR3 is TGTGCCAGCAGTTCCCCGGGACAGGGTAGACAGCCCCAGCATTTT. Complete variable domain (other parts from reference TRBV2 and TRBJ1-5): EPEVTQTPSHQVTQMGQEVILRCVPISNHLYFYWYRQILGQKVEFLVSFYNNEISEKSEIFDDQFSVERPDGSNFTLKIRSTKLEDSAMYFCASSSPGQGRQPQHFGDGTRLSIL.

This sequence joins TRBV6-5 and TRBJ2-5; D possibly corresponds to TRBD1 (6 bases). Germline V gene data show CDR1 as MNHEY and CDR2 as SVGAGI. The CDR3 is 16 residues long. The V gene lost 0 bases and the J gene lost 5 bases, with 16 bases spanning the gap. The CDR3 DNA follows: TGTGCCAGCAGTTACTCGTTCACAGGGTCCCAGGAGACCCAGTACTTC. Protein: CASSYSFTGSQETQYF.

The chain combines TRBV27 with TRBJ2-6, with 9 bases identical to TRBD2. CDR1 and CDR2 (germline): MNHEY, SMNVEV (reference sequence). Trimming cost V 3 bases and J 4 bases; bases outside gene matches: 10. The CDR3 spans 18 residues. Here the CDR3 reads CASSLRLAGTSGANVLTF. CDR3 nucleotide sequence: TGTGCCAGCAGTTTGCGGCTAGCGGGAACTTCGGGGGCCAACGTCCTGACTTTC. Supplemented by reference TRBV27 and TRBJ2-6, the full variable domain reads EAQVTQNPRYLITVTGKKLTVTCSQNMNHEYMSWYRQDPGLGLRQIYYSMNVEVTDKGDVPEGYKVSRKEKRNFPLILESPSPNQTSLYFCASSLRLAGTSGANVLTFGAGSRLTVL.

This chain links TRBV2 with TRBJ1-2; D is unclear. Per the germline V gene, CDR1 is SNHLY and CDR2 is FYNNEI. Between the trimmed V and J ends, which lost 4 bases and 4 bases, there was a span of 13 bases. There are 14 residues in the CDR3. The CDR3 bases are TGTGCCAGCAGTGGTCTTCAAGGGAGCTATGGCTACACCTTC. Translating gives CASSGLQGSYGYTF.

The rearrangement links TRBV4-2 to TRBJ1-2; TRBD1 matches 12 bases. CDR1 LGHNA and CDR2 YNFKEQ come from the germline V gene. The CDR3 runs to 17 residues. Trimming cost V 2 bases and J 6 bases; bases outside gene matches: 10. Written as DNA, the CDR3 is TGTGCCAGCAGCCAATCGGGACAGGGGGCGCGGTCCAATGGCTACACCTTC. Translation gives CASSQSGQGARSNGYTF.

V gene TRBV7-9 combines with J gene TRBJ2-1, with TRBD2 matching 9 bases. The CDR3 loop spans 14 amino acids. Germline V gene lookup returns CDR1 SEHNR and CDR2 FQNEAQ (reference sequence). Unmatched junction bases numbered 11, after V lost 5 bases and J lost 12 bases. The CDR3 loop reads CASSPPGTSRSQFF. DNA of the CDR3: TGTGCCAGCAGCCCCCCCGGGACTAGCCGATCGCAGTTCTTC. The whole variable domain, filled in from reference TRBV7-9 and TRBJ2-1, reads DTGVSQNPRHKITKRGQNVTFRCDPISEHNRLYWYRQTLGQGPEFLTYFQNEAQLEKSRLLSDRFSAERPKGSFSTLEIQRTEQGDSAMYLCASSPPGTSRSQFFGPGTRLTVL.

The gene calls are TRBV30 and TRBJ1-4; no firm D call. Trimming took 2 bases from V and 0 from J, leaving 13 bases between them. The CDR3 loop spans 16 amino acids. The V gene's germline CDR1 is GTSNPN and CDR2 SVGIG (reference sequence). The chain's CDR3 is CAWSPYRGATNEKLFF. As DNA, the CDR3 is TGTGCCTGGAGTCCCTATAGAGGTGCAACTAATGAAAAACTGTTTTTT.

The gene calls are TRBV6-5 and TRBJ1-3, with D uncertain. Per the germline V gene, CDR1 is MNHEY and CDR2 is SVGAGI. CDR3 length equals 14 residues. Trimming took off 8 bases at V and 0 bases at J, with 11 bases between the two ends. The CDR3 nucleotides are TGTGCCAGCGCCGAAACACACTCTGGAAACACCATATATTTT. Its protein product is CASAETHSGNTIYF.

This clone was detected only once. The gene calls are TRBV5-6 and TRBJ2-2, with 10 bases that match TRBD2. The J segment lost 4 bases and the V segment lost 5 bases, leaving 5 bases of the junction unmatched. This CDR3 is built from 15 residues. Germline V CDR1 and CDR2: SGHDT, YYEEEE. CDR3 in DNA: TGTGCCAGCAGGTTTTTAGCGGGAGGCACCGGGGAGCTGTTTTTT. The encoded protein is CASRFLAGGTGELFF.

The rearrangement links TRBV10-3 to TRBJ1-1; 7 positions match TRBD1. This CDR3 has 14 amino acids. V lost 2 bases and J lost 2; bases outside the gene matches: 2. The germline V gene encodes CDR1 ENHRY and CDR2 SYGVKD. CDR3 in amino acids: CAISEGQVNTEAFF. In DNA form, the CDR3 reads TGTGCCATCAGTGAGGGACAGGTAAACACTGAAGCTTTCTTT.

This chain joins TRBV7-9 and TRBJ2-2; 12 bases map to TRBD2. V trimming: 4 bases; J trimming: 8 bases; junction bases outside the gene matches: 5. This CDR3 has 15 amino acids. CDR1 SEHNR and CDR2 FQNEAQ come from the germline V gene (reference sequence). CDR3 DNA sequence: TGTGCCAGCAGCTCTAGCGGGAGGGCCGCAGGGGAGCTGTTTTTT. Translation: CASSSSGRAAGELFF.

This clone was observed a handful of times. The J gene is TRBJ1-2, the V gene TRBV2; 7 nucleotides align to TRBD1. Germline lookup yields CDR1 SNHLY and CDR2 FYNNEI. The CDR3 has 15 amino acids. V lost 1 base to trimming and J lost 5 bases; unmatched junction nucleotides: 7. The CDR3 here is CASSEGRGGAYGYTF. The CDR3, as DNA: TGTGCCAGCAGTGAAGGGCGAGGGGGCGCTTATGGCTACACCTTC. The variable domain in full, completed from reference TRBV2 and TRBJ1-2, reads EPEVTQTPSHQVTQMGQEVILRCVPISNHLYFYWYRQILGQKVEFLVSFYNNEISEKSEIFDDQFSVERPDGSNFTLKIRSTKLEDSAMYFCASSEGRGGAYGYTFGSGTRLTVV.

The table lists this clone with a count of one. The genes are TRBV27 and TRBJ2-7; 11 nucleotides line up with TRBD2. CDR3 size: 18 residues. Germline V lookup: CDR1 MNHEY, CDR2 SMNVEV (reference sequence). J gave up 3 bases and V 9 bases, and 19 bases lay outside the gene matches. The CDR3 region is CASIKLDPASGRFYEQYF. DNA for the CDR3: TGTGCCAGTATTAAGCTAGACCCTGCTAGCGGGAGGTTCTACGAGCAGTACTTC.

The rearrangement uses TRBV5-6 and TRBJ1-1; D gene uncertain. This CDR3 spans 17 amino acids. Germline CDR1 is SGHDT and CDR2 is YYEEEE. V shed 0 bases and J shed 3 bases, with 18 bases lying between them. The CDR3 sequence is CASSLELTLDKYTEAFF. The CDR3 nucleotides read TGTGCCAGCAGCTTGGAGCTTACCCTCGACAAGTACACTGAAGCTTTCTTT.

The V and J genes are TRBV28 and TRBJ2-5, with a possible D match to TRBD1 (6 bases). The length of the CDR3 is 12 residues. Trimming took 5 bases from V and 5 from J, leaving 9 bases between them. In germline, CDR1 is MDHEN, CDR2 SYDVKM. DNA of the CDR3: TGTGCCAGCAGTGGGGACACGGAGACCCAGTACTTC. Protein sequence: CASSGDTETQYF.

The genes are TRBV9 and TRBJ2-3; D perhaps matches TRBD1 (5 bases). From germline, CDR1 is SGDLS and CDR2 YYNGEE. The germline V and J ends were trimmed by 0 bases and 0 bases, with 11 bases remaining between them. This CDR3 is built from 16 residues. CDR3 in DNA: TGTGCCAGCAGCGTAGTATCCAGGGTGAGCACAGATACGCAGTATTTT. This gives the protein CASSVVSRVSTDTQYF.

The chain employs TRBV7-3 and TRBJ1-1; TRBD1 might be the D (6 bases). Per the germline V gene, CDR1 is SGHTA and CDR2 is FQGTGA. V lost 2 bases and J 0 bases, leaving 10 bases between the germline ends. The CDR3 has 15 residues. Written as DNA, the CDR3 is TGTGCCAGCAGCTTAGAGGGGGGGGTGAACACTGAAGCTTTCTTT. Translating gives CASSLEGGVNTEAFF.

This clone showed up just once. The V call is TRBV9, the J call TRBJ2-3; 8 bases are a match to TRBD1. CDR1 and CDR2 from the germline V gene are SGDLS and YYNGEE. This CDR3 is built from 17 residues. Germline trimming cut 3 bases from V and 3 bases from J; bases unmatched to any gene: 12. The CDR3 sequence is CASSGHGGQGNTDTQYF. The CDR3 DNA is TGTGCCAGCAGCGGTCACGGCGGACAGGGAAATACAGATACGCAGTATTTT.